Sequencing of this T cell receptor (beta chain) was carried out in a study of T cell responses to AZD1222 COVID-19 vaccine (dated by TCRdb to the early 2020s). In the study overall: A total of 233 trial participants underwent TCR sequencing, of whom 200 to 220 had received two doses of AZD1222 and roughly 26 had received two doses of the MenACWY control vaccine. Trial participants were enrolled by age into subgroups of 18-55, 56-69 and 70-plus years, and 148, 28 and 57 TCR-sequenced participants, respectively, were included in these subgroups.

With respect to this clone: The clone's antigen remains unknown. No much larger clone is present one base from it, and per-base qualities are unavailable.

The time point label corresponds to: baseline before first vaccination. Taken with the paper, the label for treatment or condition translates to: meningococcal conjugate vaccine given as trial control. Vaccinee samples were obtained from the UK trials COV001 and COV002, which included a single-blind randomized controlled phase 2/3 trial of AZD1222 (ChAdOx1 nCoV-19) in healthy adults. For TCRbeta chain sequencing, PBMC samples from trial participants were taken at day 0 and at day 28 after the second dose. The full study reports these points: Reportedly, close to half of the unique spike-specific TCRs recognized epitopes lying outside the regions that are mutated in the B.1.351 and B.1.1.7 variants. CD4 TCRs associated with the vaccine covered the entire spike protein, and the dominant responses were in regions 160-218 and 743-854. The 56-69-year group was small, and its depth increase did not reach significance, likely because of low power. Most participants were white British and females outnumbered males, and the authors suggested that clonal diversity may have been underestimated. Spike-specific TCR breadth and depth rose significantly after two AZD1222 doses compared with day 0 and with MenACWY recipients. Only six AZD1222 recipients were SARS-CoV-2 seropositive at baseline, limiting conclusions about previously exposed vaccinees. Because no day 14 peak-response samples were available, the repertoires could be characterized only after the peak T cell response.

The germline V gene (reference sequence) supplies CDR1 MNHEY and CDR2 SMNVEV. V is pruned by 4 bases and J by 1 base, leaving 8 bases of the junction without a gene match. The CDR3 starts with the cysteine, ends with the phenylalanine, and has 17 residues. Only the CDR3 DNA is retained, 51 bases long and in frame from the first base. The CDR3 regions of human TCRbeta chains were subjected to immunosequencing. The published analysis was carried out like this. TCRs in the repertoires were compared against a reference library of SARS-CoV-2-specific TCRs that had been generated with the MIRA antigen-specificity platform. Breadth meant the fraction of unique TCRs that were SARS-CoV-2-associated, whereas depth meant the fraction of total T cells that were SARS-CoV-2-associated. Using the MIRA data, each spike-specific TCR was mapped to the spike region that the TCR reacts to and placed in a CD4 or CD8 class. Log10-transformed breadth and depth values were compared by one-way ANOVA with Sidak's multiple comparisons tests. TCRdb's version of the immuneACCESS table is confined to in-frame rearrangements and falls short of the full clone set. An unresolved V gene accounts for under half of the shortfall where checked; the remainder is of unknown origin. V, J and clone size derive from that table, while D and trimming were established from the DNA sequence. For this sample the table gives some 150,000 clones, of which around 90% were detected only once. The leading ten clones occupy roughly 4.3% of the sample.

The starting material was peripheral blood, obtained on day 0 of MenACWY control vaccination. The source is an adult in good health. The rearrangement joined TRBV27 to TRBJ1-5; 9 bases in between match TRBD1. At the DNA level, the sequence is TGTGCCAGCAGTTCTCACAGGGGGCAGCGGAGCAATCAGCCCCAGCATTTT. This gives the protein CASSSHRGQRSNQPQHF.